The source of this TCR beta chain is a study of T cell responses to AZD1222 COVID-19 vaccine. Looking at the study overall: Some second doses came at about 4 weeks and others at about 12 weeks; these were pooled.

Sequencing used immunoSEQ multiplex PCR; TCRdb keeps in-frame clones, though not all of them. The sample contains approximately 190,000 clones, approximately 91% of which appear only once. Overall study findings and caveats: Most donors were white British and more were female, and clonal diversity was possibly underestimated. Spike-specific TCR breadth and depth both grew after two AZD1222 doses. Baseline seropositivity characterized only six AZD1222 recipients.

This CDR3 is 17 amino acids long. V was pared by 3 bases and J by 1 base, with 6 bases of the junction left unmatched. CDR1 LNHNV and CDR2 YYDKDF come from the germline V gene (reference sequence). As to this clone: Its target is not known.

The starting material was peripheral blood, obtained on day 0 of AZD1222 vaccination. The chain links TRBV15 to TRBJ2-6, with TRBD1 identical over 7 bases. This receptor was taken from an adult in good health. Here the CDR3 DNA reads TGTGCCACCAGCAGGCCTCAGGGGGTGTCTGGGGCCAACGTCCTGACTTTC. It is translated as CATSRPQGVSGANVLTF. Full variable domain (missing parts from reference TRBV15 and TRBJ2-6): DAMVIQNPRYQVTQFGKPVTLSCSQTLNHNVMYWYQQKSSQAPKLLFHYYDKDFNNEADTPDNFQSRRPNTSFCFLDIRSPGLGDTAMYLCATSRPQGVSGANVLTFGAGSRLTVL.